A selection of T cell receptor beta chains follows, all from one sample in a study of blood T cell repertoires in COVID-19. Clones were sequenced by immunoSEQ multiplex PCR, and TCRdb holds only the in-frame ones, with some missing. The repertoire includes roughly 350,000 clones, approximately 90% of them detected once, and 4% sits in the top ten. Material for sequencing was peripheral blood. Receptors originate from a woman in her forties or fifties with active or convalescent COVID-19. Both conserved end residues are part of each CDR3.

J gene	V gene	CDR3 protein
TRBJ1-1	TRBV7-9	CASSFDRTNTEAFF
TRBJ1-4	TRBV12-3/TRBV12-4	CASSFEGRQKLFF
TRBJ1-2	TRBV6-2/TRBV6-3	CASSSDREELNRNGYTF
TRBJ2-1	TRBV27	CASSLDRGDNEQFF
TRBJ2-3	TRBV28	CASSWTSGSGALDTQYF
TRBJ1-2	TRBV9	CASSVGASYGYTF
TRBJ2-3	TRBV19	CASTHRRTDTQYF
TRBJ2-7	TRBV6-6	CASSYGTATYEQYF
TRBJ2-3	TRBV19	CASSPGSVVPDTQYF
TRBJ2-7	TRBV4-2	CASSQVLASPEQYF
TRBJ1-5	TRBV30	CAWSDTNQPQHF
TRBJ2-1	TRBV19	CASSIGEQFF
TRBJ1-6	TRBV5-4	CASSPGGESPLHF
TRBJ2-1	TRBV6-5	CASRIGGSYNEQFF
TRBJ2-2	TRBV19	CASSIGGLAGGPAELFF
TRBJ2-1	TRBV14	CASSHRYSYNEQFF
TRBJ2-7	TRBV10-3	CAITPDRGPDEQYF
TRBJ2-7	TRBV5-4	CASSLAPGPYSYEQYF
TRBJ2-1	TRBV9	CASSAPGQGVSNEQFF
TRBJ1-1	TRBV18	CASSPLQDTEAFF
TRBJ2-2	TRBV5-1	CASSFSGGKTGELFF
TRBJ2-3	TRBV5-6	CASSLVPGADTQYF
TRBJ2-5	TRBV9	CASTRRPGETQYF
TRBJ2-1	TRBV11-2	CASSPGTAGAVQFF
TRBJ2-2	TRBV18	CASSPSRSGNTGELFF
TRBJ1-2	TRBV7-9	CASTLTRDRGNYGYTF
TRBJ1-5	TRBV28	CASSLLTGYQPQHF
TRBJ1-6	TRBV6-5	CASSYNRGVSSPLHF